This TCR beta chain was obtained from a study of low-dose radiotherapy and immunotherapy resistance in tumors (dated by TCRdb to between 2021 and 2024). With regard to the full study: Cohort 1 received 0.5 Gy per fraction every 2 weeks, with a prescribed total PTV dose of 6.5 Gy. Cohort 2 received 1 Gy per fraction every two weeks, with a total of 13 Gy over 26 weeks. Patients were given nivolumab as a 240 mg flat dose every two weeks and ipilimumab at 1 mg/kg every six weeks, with both drugs delivered intravenously. Cyclophosphamide 200 mg/m2 was given intravenously every two weeks, one day before each radiation and immunotherapy administration. Patients took aspirin 300 mg orally once daily for four cycles, starting on cycle 1 day 1. No randomization into treatment groups was done for the people taking part in the trial. The translational analysis covered eight patients: three from the first dose cohort and the first five from the second dose cohort.

The CDR3 measures 13 amino acids from cysteine to phenylalanine. Of all the DNA, just the CDR3 is kept, 39 bases in frame from base 1. CDR1 and CDR2 are drawn from the germline V gene: MNHEY, SVGEGT. The run used an Illumina HiSeq 2500. To make first-strand cDNA, Superscript III was used along with a set of TRAV- and TRBV-specific primers so that both the TCRalpha and TCRbeta chains were covered. TCRs were amplified with Phusion for around 21 PCR cycles, with a constant-region primer paired with the adapter attached to the V primers. Isolated mRNA was amplified with the MessageAmp II aRNA Amplification Kit, using a roughly 15-hour in vitro transcription at 37°C. The Dynabeads mRNA DIRECT Purification Kit was used to isolate mRNA for TCR sequencing. Indexed Illumina adapters were added in a second Phusion PCR of roughly 26 cycles, after which AMPure XP beads were used to purify the products. The original methods were these. Custom Perl scripts pooled TCR sequences encoding the same protein, removed out-of-frame sequences and computed each clonotype's abundance. Any TCR sequence backed by just one read was left out of the analysis. Repertoire metrics included Shannon entropy, Gini index, clonality, richness, and frequency of TCRs shared between repertoires. TCRdb trimmed the raw reads at Q25, called clones with MiXCR and kept productive beta chains. Each CDR3 protein appears once, grouped with its most common genes and DNA. The V and J calls shown here were made by TCRdb, not taken from the authors' results. The sample table records roughly 90,000 distinct CDR3 sequences; 20% to 25% of these occur just once. The leading ten clones occupy roughly 13% of the sample.

With respect to this clonotype: There is no known antigen for this receptor. The junction differs from germline at one of its ends, possibly a read error.

The label giving this sample's time point can be read as: after trial treatment. The treatment or condition label on this specimen signifies: LDRT plus nivolumab, ipilimumab, low-dose cyclophosphamide and aspirin (RACIN trial). The donors came from RACIN, which was a single-arm phase I dose-escalation trial that paired nivolumab and ipilimumab with aspirin, low-dose cyclophosphamide and low-dose radiotherapy. Patients with advanced, TIL-negative solid tumors were considered eligible. The chain is made from TRBV6-2 or TRBV6-3 and TRBJ1-4; a weak D assignment points to TRBD1 (5 bases agree). The sequencing here drew on PBMCs, taken after low-dose radiotherapy plus immunotherapy. The origin of this receptor is a female donor with ovarian cancer. CDR3 protein: CASSYAQPGLRIF. The DNA sequence follows: TGTGCCAGCAGTTACGCGCAGCCGGGACTCCGGATTTTT.